Following are 11 T cell receptor beta chains from one sample sequenced in a study of OX40 agonist ivuxolimab in advanced cancers. Only in-frame clones appear in the TCRdb table, and some are missing; sequencing was by immunoSEQ multiplex PCR. The data hold over 100,000 clones, with 75% to 90% observed a single time. The sequences come from CD4+ or CD8+ T cells sorted from blood, collected in a trial of the OX40 agonist ivuxolimab. The receptors come from an adult with an advanced solid tumor such as melanoma, head and neck, liver or kidney cancer.

V usage is TRBV6-6 and J usage is TRBJ2-1; 7 bases match TRBD2. V was clipped by 0 bases and J by 8 bases; unmatched bases: 7. CDR3 length equals 15 residues. Germline CDR1 and CDR2: MNHNY and SVGAGI (reference sequence). As DNA, the CDR3 is TGTGCCAGCAGTTACTCCTGGGGGGGACGAGATGAGCAGTTCTTC. Its protein product is CASSYSWGGRDEQFF.

V and J are TRBV29-1 and TRBJ2-1; 8 bases line up with TRBD1. V lost 4 bases to trimming and J lost 0 bases; unmatched junction nucleotides: 8. This CDR3 contains 16 residues. The germline V gene has CDR1 SQVTM and CDR2 ANQGSEA. CDR3 DNA sequence: TGCAGCGTTGGAAGGACAGGGATTATCTCCTACAATGAGCAGTTCTTC. Amino acid sequence: CSVGRTGIISYNEQFF.

This chain joins TRBV5-1 and TRBJ2-1; tentatively, D is TRBD2 (6 bases). The germline CDR1 and CDR2 sequences are SGHRS and YFSETQ. Deletions cut 0 bases from V and 10 bases from J, with 20 bases between. This CDR3 region has 16 residues. The CDR3 DNA reads TGCGCCAGCAGCTTGGTTGGAGGGACCACCGTGTGGGAGCAGTTCTTC. It specifies CASSLVGGTTVWEQFF.

The chain is built from TRBV11-2 and TRBJ1-6, with 7 bases identical to TRBD1. Germline CDR1 reads SGHAT; CDR2 reads FQNNGV. With 0 bases clipped from V and 7 bases from J, the junction kept 6 bases outside the gene matches. The CDR3 spans 16 residues. The CDR3 DNA reads as TGTGCCAGCAGCTTAGACCAGGGGGGATGGAATTCACCCCTCCACTTT. This encodes CASSLDQGGWNSPLHF.

This chain joins TRBV11-2 and TRBJ2-3; D unresolved. With 2 bases removed from V and 0 bases from J, the gap between germline ends came to 6 bases. CDR1 SGHAT and CDR2 FQNNGV come from the germline V gene. This CDR3 comprises 14 residues. The CDR3 reads CASSLWVSTDTQYF. Written as DNA, the CDR3 is TGTGCCAGCAGCTTATGGGTTAGCACAGATACGCAGTATTTT.

This sequence joins TRBV30 and TRBJ2-7; D is ambiguous. The CDR3 loop spans 12 amino acids. V lost 0 bases to trimming and J lost 4 bases, with 7 bases between them. Germline lookup yields CDR1 GTSNPN and CDR2 SVGIG (reference sequence). Written as DNA, the CDR3 is TGTGCCTGGAGTGTATCCCAATACGAGCAGTACTTC. Residues: CAWSVSQYEQYF.

V and J are TRBV19 and TRBJ1-1; D remains unclear. This CDR3 is built from 15 residues. V was cut by 7 bases and J by 5 bases, with 20 bases left in between. Germline CDR1 and CDR2: LNHDA and SQIVND (reference sequence). The CDR3 sequence is CASTYSGLADTEAFF. The DNA of the CDR3 is TGTGCCAGTACCTACTCGGGCCTGGCAGATACTGAAGCTTTCTTT.

The chain employs TRBV10-1 and TRBJ2-1; D may be TRBD2 (7 bases). There are 15 residues in the CDR3. V was pared by 3 bases and J by 3 bases, with 12 bases between. The germline gives CDR1 WNHNN, CDR2 SYGVQD (reference sequence). Here the CDR3 reads CASSDSGGGYNEQFF. CDR3 sequence (DNA): TGCGCCAGCAGTGATTCGGGGGGCGGCTACAATGAGCAGTTCTTC.

This chain uses TRBV7-8 with TRBJ2-7; D is perhaps TRBD1 (5 bases). V lost 0 bases and J 1 base, leaving 19 bases between the germline ends. Germline CDR1 is SGHVS and CDR2 is FQNEAQ. This CDR3 is built from 18 residues. The CDR3 sequence: CASSLAGRVTLISYEQYF. The CDR3 DNA follows: TGTGCCAGCAGCTTAGCGGGCAGGGTGACCCTAATTTCCTACGAGCAGTACTTC.

The CDR3 region has the DNA TGTGCCAGCTCCTGGAAGGGGCAAACAGGAAAGACTGAAGCTTTCTTT. It translates to CASSWKGQTGKTEAFF. V gene TRBV7-2 combines with J gene TRBJ1-1; D may be TRBD1 (5 bases). Trimming took 8 bases from V and 5 from J, leaving 24 bases between them. The CDR3 consists of 16 residues. Germline CDR1 reads SGHTA; CDR2 reads FQGNSA.

The chain employs TRBV2 and TRBJ1-1, with TRBD1 matching 8 bases. Trimming at V came to 4 bases and at J to 4 bases, leaving 5 bases not matched to a gene. Looked up from germline, CDR1 is SNHLY and CDR2 is FYNNEI. The CDR3 loop spans 14 amino acids. For the CDR3, the DNA is TGTGCCAGCAGTGGACAGGGGCTTGGCACTGAAGCTTTCTTT. Translation gives CASSGQGLGTEAFF.